This entry lists 20 T cell receptor beta chains sequenced from one sample in a study of shared clonotypes between healthy human individuals. Some clones are missing from TCRdb's copy, which holds only in-frame ones; the method was immunoSEQ multiplex PCR. In the table there are roughly 640,000 clones, about 74% of which are singletons. Sample: memory CD4+ T cells sorted from blood. The subset here: CD45RA-negative fraction. These receptors all stem from a woman in her thirties in good health.

The chain links TRBV11-2 to TRBJ2-7; 8 bases are a match to TRBD1. Germline assignment: CDR1 SGHAT and CDR2 FQNNGV. Losses at the gene ends were 4 bases for V and 3 bases for J; bases not matched to a gene: 8. The CDR3 is made up of 15 amino acids. The CDR3: CASSYGSDRGYEQYF. CDR3 sequence (DNA): TGTGCCAGCAGCTACGGTTCCGACAGGGGCTACGAGCAGTACTTC.

The V gene is TRBV10-2, the J gene TRBJ1-4, with TRBD1 matching over 7 bases. CDR1 WSHSY and CDR2 SAAADI come from the germline V gene. The CDR3 runs 14 residues. J gave up 8 bases and V 8 bases, and 11 bases lay outside the gene matches. CDR3 DNA sequence: TGCGCCAGCGTATCAGGGGGAGAGGGCGAAAAACTGTTTTTT. It specifies CASVSGGEGEKLFF.

The rearrangement joins TRBV5-1 to TRBJ2-5; tentative D call: TRBD1 (5 bases). The CDR3 has 12 residues. Per germline, CDR1 SGHRS and CDR2 YFSETQ. V shed 1 base and J shed 10 bases, with 11 bases lying between them. The CDR3 here is CASSLFLGDQYF. As DNA, the CDR3 is TGCGCCAGCAGCTTGTTCCTAGGGGACCAGTACTTC. Together with reference TRBV5-1 and TRBJ2-5, the CDR3 gives the full variable domain: KAGVTQTPRYLIKTRGQQVTLSCSPISGHRSVSWYQQTPGQGLQFLFEYFSETQRNKGNFPGRFSGRQFSNSRSEMNVSTLELGDSALYLCASSLFLGDQYFGPGTRLLVL.

This clone was counted once. The chain joins TRBV30 to TRBJ1-1, with TRBD1 identical over 10 bases. CDR3 length equals 13 residues. J gave up 4 bases and V 7 bases, and 6 bases lay outside the gene matches. Germline assignment: CDR1 GTSNPN and CDR2 SVGIG (reference sequence). The CDR3 reads CAYDRGLSTEAFF. CDR3 DNA: TGTGCCTATGACAGGGGGCTCAGCACTGAAGCTTTCTTT. The entire variable domain, with the rest obtained from reference TRBV30 and TRBJ1-1, is as follows: SQTIHQWPATLVQPVGSPLSLECTVEGTSNPNLYWYRQAAGRGLQLLFYSVGIGQISSEVPQNLSASRPQDRQFILSSKKLLLSDSGFYLCAYDRGLSTEAFFGQGTRLTVV.

The chain uses TRBV30 and TRBJ1-4; 7 nucleotides agree with TRBD1. The junction had 32 bases not matched to a gene; V was cut back by 2 bases and J by 8 bases. The V gene's germline CDR1 is GTSNPN and CDR2 SVGIG (reference sequence). This CDR3 comprises 22 residues. The CDR3 bases are TGTGCCTGGAGTACCCAAATCTCCTCGCGACCGACAGGGAAAGGAGTGGAGGAAAAACTGTTTTTT. This encodes CAWSTQISSRPTGKGVEEKLFF.

This sequence joins TRBV11-3 and TRBJ2-1; D perhaps matches TRBD1 (5 bases). Trimming took 1 base from V and 7 from J, leaving 8 bases between them. Per the germline V gene, CDR1 is SGHNT and CDR2 is YENEEA. This CDR3 has 13 amino acids. CDR3 sequence: CASSLGGANEQFF. The CDR3 DNA follows: TGTGCCAGCAGCTTAGGGGGCGCGAATGAGCAGTTCTTC.

This sequence joins TRBV25-1 and TRBJ2-7; 9 nucleotides agree with TRBD2. Germline V gives CDR1 MGHDK, CDR2 SYGVNS. This CDR3 contains 16 residues. Trimming took 1 base from V and 3 from J; bases not matched to a gene: 7. CDR3 nucleotide sequence: TGTGCCAGCAGTGAATTTCGGGCGGGAGGGGACTACGAGCAGTACTTC. Translated, it gives CASSEFRAGGDYEQYF.

V gene TRBV7-9 combines with J gene TRBJ2-1, with D tentatively TRBD2 (5 bases). V was clipped by 1 base and J by 2 bases, with 6 bases between them. Germline-derived CDR1 and CDR2 are SEHNR and FQNEAQ (reference sequence). The CDR3 extends over 14 amino acids. The CDR3, as DNA: TGTGCCAGCAGCTTAGAGGGAGCCTACAATGAGCAGTTCTTC. Encoded protein: CASSLEGAYNEQFF. Full variable domain (remainder filled in from reference TRBV7-9 and TRBJ2-1): DTGVSQNPRHKITKRGQNVTFRCDPISEHNRLYWYRQTLGQGPEFLTYFQNEAQLEKSRLLSDRFSAERPKGSFSTLEIQRTEQGDSAMYLCASSLEGAYNEQFFGPGTRLTVL.

This rearrangement joins TRBV2 to TRBJ2-2; D call uncertain. V was cut by 4 bases and J by 6 bases, with 12 bases left in between. CDR1 is SNHLY and CDR2 is FYNNEI in the germline V gene. The length of the CDR3 is 14 residues. The CDR3 here is CASSGVSVAGELFF. The CDR3 region has the DNA TGTGCCAGCAGTGGCGTATCTGTTGCCGGGGAGCTGTTTTTT.

This clone was seen many times. The chain links TRBV7-2 to TRBJ2-7; the D call may be TRBD1 or TRBD2 (7 bases each). The CDR3 has 16 residues. Trimming took off 4 bases at V and 4 bases at J, with 20 bases between the two ends. CDR1 and CDR2 from the germline V gene are SGHTA and FQGNSA. The CDR3 nucleotides read TGTGCCAGCAGCTCAAAGGGTGCCAGGGGGGGATACGAGCAGTACTTC. Its protein is CASSSKGARGGYEQYF.

This chain links TRBV28 with TRBJ1-2, with a weak D call TRBD1 (5 bases). CDR3 length: 12 residues. The V end was cut by 5 bases, the J end by 4 bases, with 8 bases between. Germline lookup yields CDR1 MDHEN and CDR2 SYDVKM. The CDR3 nucleotides are TGTGCCAGCAGTGCAGACAGCTATGGCTACACCTTC. Amino acids: CASSADSYGYTF.

The rearrangement uses TRBV9 and TRBJ2-7; 7 bases align to TRBD2. V shed 4 bases and J 1 base; nucleotides not matched to a gene: 5. Per germline, CDR1 SGDLS and CDR2 YYNGEE. This CDR3 spans 14 amino acids. The CDR3 protein is CASSLPGGSYEQYF. DNA of the CDR3: TGTGCCAGCAGCTTGCCGGGGGGTTCCTACGAGCAGTACTTC.

This CDR3 reads CASSYSQGLLYGYTF. CDR3 DNA sequence: TGTGCCAGCAGTTACTCGCAGGGACTACTCTATGGCTACACCTTC. The chain employs TRBV6-5 and TRBJ1-2; perhaps TRBD1 as D (5 bases). Germline V gives CDR1 MNHEY, CDR2 SVGAGI. Trimming took 0 bases from V and 4 from J, leaving 12 bases between them. This CDR3 contains 15 residues.

V usage is TRBV5-8 and J usage is TRBJ2-7; 9 bases are shared with TRBD1. The germline CDR1 and CDR2 sequences are SGHTS and YDEGEE. After removal of 4 bases from V and 3 bases from J, the junction contained 5 bases not matched to a gene. The CDR3 has 14 amino acids. Here the CDR3 DNA reads TGTGCCAGCAGCAGGGACAGGGTCTTCTACGAGCAGTACTTC. Its translation is CASSRDRVFYEQYF.

This clone was observed a few times. The chain combines TRBV19 with TRBJ2-2; tentatively, D is TRBD1 (6 bases). CDR3 length equals 14 residues. The V end was cut by 5 bases, the J end by 2 bases, with 9 bases between. Germline CDR1 and CDR2: LNHDA and SQIVND (reference sequence). The CDR3 DNA is TGTGCCAGTAGTGCACAGGGAAACACCGGGGAGCTGTTTTTT. Translation gives CASSAQGNTGELFF.

On this clone: This sequence may be a read error, since a much larger clone differs from it by one base. The chain's CDR3 is CASRVANYGYTF. CDR3 in DNA: TGTGCCAGCAGGGTGGCTAACTATGGCTACACCTTC. The rearrangement uses TRBV2 and TRBJ1-2; D remains unclear. The CDR3 has 12 residues. The ends were cut back, 6 bases at V and 0 bases at J, with 5 bases in the middle. Per the germline V gene, CDR1 is SNHLY and CDR2 is FYNNEI.

The chain couples TRBV5-1 to TRBJ2-2; possibly TRBD2 for D (5 bases). The germline V gene has CDR1 SGHRS and CDR2 YFSETQ. The CDR3 covers 13 residues. Trimming shortened V by 3 bases and J by 4 bases, and 7 bases separated the two germline ends. CDR3 sequence (DNA): TGCGCCAGCAGCTGGGAGCGCACCGGGGAGCTGTTTTTT. Its protein product is CASSWERTGELFF.

The sample holds a few counts of this clone. This sequence joins TRBV5-1 and TRBJ1-2; 7 bases agree with TRBD1. The CDR3 extends over 14 amino acids. The germline gives CDR1 SGHRS, CDR2 YFSETQ. Trimming cost V 0 bases and J 8 bases; bases outside gene matches: 7. The CDR3 DNA reads TGCGCCAGCAGCTTGGGGACAGGTACTCTGGGCTACACCTTC. Translated: CASSLGTGTLGYTF.

This chain links TRBV19 with TRBJ2-2; 7 bases map to TRBD1. The CDR3 is 14 residues long. Per the germline V gene, CDR1 is LNHDA and CDR2 is SQIVND (reference sequence). Losses at the gene ends were 7 bases for V and 6 bases for J; bases not matched to a gene: 8. The CDR3 reads CASTRTGPAGELFF. The CDR3 coding sequence is TGTGCCAGTACCAGGACAGGACCCGCCGGGGAGCTGTTTTTT.

This clone occurred many times. This chain uses TRBV4-1 with TRBJ2-3; D call uncertain. CDR1 and CDR2 from the germline V gene are MGHRA and YSYEKL. The CDR3 is 16 amino acids. V shed 5 bases and J shed 0 bases, with 15 bases lying between them. In nucleotides, the CDR3 is TGCGCCAGCAGCGACGCGCAATCCCCAAGCACAGATACGCAGTATTTT. This translates into CASSDAQSPSTDTQYF.